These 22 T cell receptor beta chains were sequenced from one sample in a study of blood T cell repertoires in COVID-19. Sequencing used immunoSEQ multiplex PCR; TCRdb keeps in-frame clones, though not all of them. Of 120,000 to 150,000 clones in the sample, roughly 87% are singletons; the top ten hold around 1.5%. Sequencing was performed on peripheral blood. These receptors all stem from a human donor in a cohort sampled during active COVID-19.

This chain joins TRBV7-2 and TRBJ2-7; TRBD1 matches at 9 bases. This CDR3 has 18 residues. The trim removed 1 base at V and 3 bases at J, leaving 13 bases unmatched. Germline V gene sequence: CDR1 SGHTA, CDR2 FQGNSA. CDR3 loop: CASSLVVPTGGVNYEQYF. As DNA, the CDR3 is TGTGCCAGCAGCTTAGTAGTCCCGACAGGGGGGGTAAACTACGAGCAGTACTTC.

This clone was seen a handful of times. CDR3 coding DNA: TGCAGTGCTAGTACCGGACAGACCTCTTATGGCTACACCTTC. It translates to CSASTGQTSYGYTF. The V and J genes are TRBV20-1 and TRBJ1-2; weak D call: TRBD1 (6 bases). This CDR3 has 14 residues. CDR1 DFQATT and CDR2 SNEGSKA come from the germline V gene (reference sequence). V lost 3 bases, J lost 5 bases, and 16 bases lay in between.

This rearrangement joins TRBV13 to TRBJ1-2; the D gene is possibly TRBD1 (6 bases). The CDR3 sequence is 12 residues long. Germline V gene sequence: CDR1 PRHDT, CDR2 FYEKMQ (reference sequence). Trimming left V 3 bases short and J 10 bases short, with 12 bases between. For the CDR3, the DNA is TGTGCCAGCAGCTTGCGACAGGATGACTACACCTTC. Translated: CASSLRQDDYTF.

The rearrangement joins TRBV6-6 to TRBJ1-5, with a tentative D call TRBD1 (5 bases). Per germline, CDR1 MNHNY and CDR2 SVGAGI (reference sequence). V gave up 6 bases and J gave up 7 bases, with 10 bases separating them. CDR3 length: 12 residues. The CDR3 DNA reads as TGTGCCAGCAGCGGGGGAGAACAGCCCCAGCATTTT. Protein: CASSGGEQPQHF.

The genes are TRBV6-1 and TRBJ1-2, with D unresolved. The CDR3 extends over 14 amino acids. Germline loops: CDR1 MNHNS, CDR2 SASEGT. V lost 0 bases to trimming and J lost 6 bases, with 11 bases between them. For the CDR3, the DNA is TGTGCCAGCAGTGAAGCATCCGGGGTCCATGGCTACACCTTC. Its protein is CASSEASGVHGYTF.

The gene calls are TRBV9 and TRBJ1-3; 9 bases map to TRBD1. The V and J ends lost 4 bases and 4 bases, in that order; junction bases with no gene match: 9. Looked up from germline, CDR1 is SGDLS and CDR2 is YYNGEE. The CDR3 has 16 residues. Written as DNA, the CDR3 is TGTGCCAGCAGCATGACGGGACAGGGATCCGGAAACACCATATATTTT. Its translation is CASSMTGQGSGNTIYF.

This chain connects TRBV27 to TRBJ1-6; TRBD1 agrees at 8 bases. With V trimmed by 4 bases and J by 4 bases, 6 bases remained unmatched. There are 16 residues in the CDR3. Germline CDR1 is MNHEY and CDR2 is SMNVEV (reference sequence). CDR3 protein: CASSSSTGAYNSPLHF. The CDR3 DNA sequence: TGTGCCAGCAGTTCGTCGACAGGGGCTTATAATTCACCCCTCCACTTT.

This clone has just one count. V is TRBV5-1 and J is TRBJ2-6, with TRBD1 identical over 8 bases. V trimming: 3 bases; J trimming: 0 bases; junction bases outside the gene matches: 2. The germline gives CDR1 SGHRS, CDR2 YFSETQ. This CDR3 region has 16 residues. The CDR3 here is CASSWTGNSGANVLTF. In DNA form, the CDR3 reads TGCGCCAGCAGCTGGACAGGGAACTCTGGGGCCAACGTCCTGACTTTC. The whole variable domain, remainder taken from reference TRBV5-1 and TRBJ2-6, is KAGVTQTPRYLIKTRGQQVTLSCSPISGHRSVSWYQQTPGQGLQFLFEYFSETQRNKGNFPGRFSGRQFSNSRSEMNVSTLELGDSALYLCASSWTGNSGANVLTFGAGSRLTVL.

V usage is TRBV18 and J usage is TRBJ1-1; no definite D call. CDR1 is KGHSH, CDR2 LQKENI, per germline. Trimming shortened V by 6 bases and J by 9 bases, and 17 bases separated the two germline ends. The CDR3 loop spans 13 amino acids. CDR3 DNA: TGTGCCAGCTCCATTTCTGACGTGGGCAAAGCTTTCTTT. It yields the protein CASSISDVGKAFF.

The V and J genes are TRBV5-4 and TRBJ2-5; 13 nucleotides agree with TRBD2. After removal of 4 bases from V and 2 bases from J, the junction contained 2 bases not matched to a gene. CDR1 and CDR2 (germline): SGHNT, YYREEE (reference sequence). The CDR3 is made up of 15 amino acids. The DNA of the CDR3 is TGTGCCAGCAGCCGGGGACTAGCGGGGCAAGAGACCCAGTACTTC. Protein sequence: CASSRGLAGQETQYF.

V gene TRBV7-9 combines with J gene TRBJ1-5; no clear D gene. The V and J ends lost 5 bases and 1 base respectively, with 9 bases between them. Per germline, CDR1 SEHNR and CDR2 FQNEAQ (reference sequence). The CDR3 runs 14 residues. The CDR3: CASSGQISNQPQHF. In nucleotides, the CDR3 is TGTGCCAGCAGCGGCCAGATCAGCAATCAGCCCCAGCATTTT. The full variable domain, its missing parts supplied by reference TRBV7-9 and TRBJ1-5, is DTGVSQNPRHKITKRGQNVTFRCDPISEHNRLYWYRQTLGQGPEFLTYFQNEAQLEKSRLLSDRFSAERPKGSFSTLEIQRTEQGDSAMYLCASSGQISNQPQHFGDGTRLSIL.

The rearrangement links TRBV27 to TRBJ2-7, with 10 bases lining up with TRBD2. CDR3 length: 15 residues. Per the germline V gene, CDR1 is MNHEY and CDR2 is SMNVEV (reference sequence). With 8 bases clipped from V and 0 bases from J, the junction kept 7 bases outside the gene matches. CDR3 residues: CASAKLAGSSYEQYF. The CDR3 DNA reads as TGTGCCAGCGCGAAACTAGCGGGGAGCTCCTACGAGCAGTACTTC.

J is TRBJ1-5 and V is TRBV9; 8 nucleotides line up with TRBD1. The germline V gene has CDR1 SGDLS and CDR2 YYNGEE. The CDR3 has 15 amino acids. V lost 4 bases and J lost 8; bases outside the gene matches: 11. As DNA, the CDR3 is TGTGCCAGCAGCCCGATGGGACAGGCGGGAGAGCCCCAGCATTTT. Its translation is CASSPMGQAGEPQHF.

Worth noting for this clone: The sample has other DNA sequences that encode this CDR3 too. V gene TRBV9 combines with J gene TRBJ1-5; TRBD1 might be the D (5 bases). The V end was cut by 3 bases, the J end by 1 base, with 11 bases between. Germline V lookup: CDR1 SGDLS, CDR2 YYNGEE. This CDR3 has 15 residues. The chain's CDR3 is CASSAGGGSNQPQHF. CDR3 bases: TGTGCCAGCAGCGCCGGGGGGGGAAGCAATCAGCCCCAGCATTTT. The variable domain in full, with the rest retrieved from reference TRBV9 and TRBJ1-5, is DSGVTQTPKHLITATGQRVTLRCSPRSGDLSVYWYQQSLDQGLQFLIQYYNGEERAKGNILERFSAQQFPDLHSELNLSSLELGDSALYFCASSAGGGSNQPQHFGDGTRLSIL.

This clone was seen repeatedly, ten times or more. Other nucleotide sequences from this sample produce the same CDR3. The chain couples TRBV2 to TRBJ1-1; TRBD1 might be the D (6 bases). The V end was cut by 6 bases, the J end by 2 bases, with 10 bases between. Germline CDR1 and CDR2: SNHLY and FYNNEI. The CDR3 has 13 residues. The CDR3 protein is CASSLQGNTEAFF. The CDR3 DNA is TGTGCCAGCAGCTTACAGGGAAACACTGAAGCTTTCTTT.

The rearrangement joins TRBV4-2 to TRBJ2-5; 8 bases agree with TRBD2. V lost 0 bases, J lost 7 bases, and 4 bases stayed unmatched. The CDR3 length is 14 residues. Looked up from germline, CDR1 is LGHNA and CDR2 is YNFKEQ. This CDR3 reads CASSQEGLEVTQYF. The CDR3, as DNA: TGTGCCAGCAGCCAAGAGGGACTAGAGGTGACCCAGTACTTC.

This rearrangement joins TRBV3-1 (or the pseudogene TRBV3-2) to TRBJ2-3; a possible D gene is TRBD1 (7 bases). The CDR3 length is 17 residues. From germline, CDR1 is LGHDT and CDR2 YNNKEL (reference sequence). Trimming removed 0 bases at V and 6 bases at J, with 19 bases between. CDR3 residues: CASSQDGPGRGEDTQYF. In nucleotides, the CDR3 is TGTGCCAGCAGCCAAGATGGCCCGGGCAGGGGGGAGGATACGCAGTATTTT.

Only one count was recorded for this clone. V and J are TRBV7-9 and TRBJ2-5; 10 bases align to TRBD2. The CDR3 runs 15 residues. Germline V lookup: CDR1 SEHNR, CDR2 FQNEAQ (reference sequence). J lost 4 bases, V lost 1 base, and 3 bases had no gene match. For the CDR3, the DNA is TGTGCCAGCAGCTTAGACAGACTAGCGGGAGAGACCCAGTACTTC. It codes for CASSLDRLAGETQYF. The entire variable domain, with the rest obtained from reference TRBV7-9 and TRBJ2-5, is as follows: DTGVSQNPRHKITKRGQNVTFRCDPISEHNRLYWYRQTLGQGPEFLTYFQNEAQLEKSRLLSDRFSAERPKGSFSTLEIQRTEQGDSAMYLCASSLDRLAGETQYFGPGTRLLVL.

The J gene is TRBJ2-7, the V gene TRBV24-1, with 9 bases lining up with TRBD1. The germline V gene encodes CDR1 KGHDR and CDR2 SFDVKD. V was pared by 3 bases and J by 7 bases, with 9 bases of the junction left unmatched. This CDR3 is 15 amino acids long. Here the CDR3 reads CATSDPDRGVREQYF. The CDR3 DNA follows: TGTGCCACCAGTGATCCGGACAGGGGCGTTAGGGAGCAGTACTTC.

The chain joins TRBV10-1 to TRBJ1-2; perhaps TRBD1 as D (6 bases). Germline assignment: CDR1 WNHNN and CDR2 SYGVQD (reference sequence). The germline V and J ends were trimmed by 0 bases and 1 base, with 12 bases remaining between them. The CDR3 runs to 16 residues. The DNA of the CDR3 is TGCGCCAGCAGTGAGTCTACGGGACACCATAACTATGGCTACACCTTC. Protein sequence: CASSESTGHHNYGYTF.

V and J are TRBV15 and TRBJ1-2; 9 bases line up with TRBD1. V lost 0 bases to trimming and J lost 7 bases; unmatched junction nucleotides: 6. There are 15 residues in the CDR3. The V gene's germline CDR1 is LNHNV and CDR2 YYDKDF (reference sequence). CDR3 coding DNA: TGTGCCACCAGCAGAGATCTGGGACAGGGCGGTGGCTACACCTTC. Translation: CATSRDLGQGGGYTF.

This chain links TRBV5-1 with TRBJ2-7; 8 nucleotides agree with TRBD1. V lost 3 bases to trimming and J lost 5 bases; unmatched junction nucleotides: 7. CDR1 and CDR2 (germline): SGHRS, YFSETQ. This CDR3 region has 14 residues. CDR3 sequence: CASSSLTGAHEQYF. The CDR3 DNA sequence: TGCGCCAGCAGCTCCCTGACAGGGGCCCACGAGCAGTACTTC.